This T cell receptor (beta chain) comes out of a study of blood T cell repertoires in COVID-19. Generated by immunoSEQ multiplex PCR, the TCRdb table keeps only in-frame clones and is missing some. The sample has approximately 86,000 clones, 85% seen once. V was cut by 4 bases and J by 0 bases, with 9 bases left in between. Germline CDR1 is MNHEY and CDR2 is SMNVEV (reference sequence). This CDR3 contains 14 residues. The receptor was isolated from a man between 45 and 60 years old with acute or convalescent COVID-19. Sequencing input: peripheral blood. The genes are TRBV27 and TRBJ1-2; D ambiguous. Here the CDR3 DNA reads TGTGCCAGCAGTTCATACACAGCTAACTATGGCTACACCTTC. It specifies CASSSYTANYGYTF.